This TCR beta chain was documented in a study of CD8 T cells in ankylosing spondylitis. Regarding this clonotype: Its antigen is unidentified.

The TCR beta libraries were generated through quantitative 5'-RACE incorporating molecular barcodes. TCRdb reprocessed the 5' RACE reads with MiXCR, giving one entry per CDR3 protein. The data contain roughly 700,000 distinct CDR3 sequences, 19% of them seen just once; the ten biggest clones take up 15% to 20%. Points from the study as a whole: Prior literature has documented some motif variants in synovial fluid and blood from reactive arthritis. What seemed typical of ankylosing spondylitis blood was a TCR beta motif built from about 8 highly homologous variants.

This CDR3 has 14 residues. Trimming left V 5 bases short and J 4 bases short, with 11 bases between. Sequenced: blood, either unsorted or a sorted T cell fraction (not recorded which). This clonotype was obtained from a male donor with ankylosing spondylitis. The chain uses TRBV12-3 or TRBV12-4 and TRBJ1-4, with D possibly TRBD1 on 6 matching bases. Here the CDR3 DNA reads TGTGCCAGCAGTCTCCAGGGGTTTAATGAAAAACTGTTTTTT. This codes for CASSLQGFNEKLFF.